Included here is one T cell receptor (beta chain) sequence, with context. This clone's antigen is unknown. No base quality values were provided; no much bigger clone lies one nucleotide off. Reading from cysteine to phenylalanine, the CDR3 counts 15 amino acids. Only the CDR3 region is kept as DNA, spanning 45 bases read in frame from base 1. V lost 2 bases and J lost 1 base; the stretch between them is 9 bases long. Based on the germline V gene, the CDR1 and CDR2 sequences are MGHRA and YSYEKL. The data derive from a study of regulatory and conventional T cells in RAG deficiency (dated by TCRdb to the late 2010s). As for the study more broadly: The study used high-throughput TCR beta sequencing to compare repertoire diversity and composition of Treg, conventional CD4+ and CD8+ T cells between RAG-deficient patients and healthy controls. On the study overall, not on this receptor specifically: Unique TCR beta sequences from Treg cells were around 90-fold fewer in Omenn syndrome and CID/AS patients than controls, versus roughly 10-fold for other subsets. Compared with control T-cell subpopulations, the RAG-deficient patients had markedly lower Shannon entropy and higher Simpson indices. For some subjects, some T-cell subset analyses were not performed. Shorter CDR3 lengths were found in all patient T-cell subsets, and >90% Treg-Tconv repertoire overlap at nucleotide and amino acid level was observed in Omenn syndrome patients. Sorted CD25-high CD127-low cells from Omenn syndrome patients may represent peripherally activated cells rather than bona fide Treg cells.

Before genomic DNA extraction, conventional CD4+ T cells were purified from blood as CD25-low CD127-high cells. Repertoire analyses used fewer than 10 healthy control donors as the comparison group. Library preparation used the immunoSEQ multiplex PCR assay. Rearranged TCR beta chain products were amplified from genomic DNA of sorted T-cell subsets and sequenced. For the original study's pipeline: Shannon entropy and Simpson indices were used to measure the diversity of productive TCR beta rearrangements in each repertoire. Clonal expansion was assessed by the summed frequency of the 100 most abundant productive TCR beta clonotypes among total reads. The TRB repertoires were scored with a self-reactivity index that is based on amino acid usage at CDR3beta positions 6 and 7. Two-way ANOVA was used for repertoire analyses, and Student t or Mann-Whitney tests were used for flow cytometric analyses. This immuneACCESS table, as held by TCRdb, lists in-frame sequences with V and J called but not all clones. Of the missing ones, under half trace to an unresolved V gene in checked studies; the others have no known cause. V and J calls and clone size are as listed in that table; D and trimming were resolved from the DNA. This sample lists 21,000 or so clones; about 92% were detected once. The ten top clones hold under 0.95% of the sample.

These data were likewise used in another study, on regulatory T cells. The second study reports: The multiplex PCR used 52 forward TRBV primers and 13 reverse TRBJ primers, with assay-based and computational corrections for amplification bias. Patient repertoires showed restricted unique TRB V-J pairs and skewed V and J gene usage, most marked in regulatory T cells. T-cell receptor beta repertoires of sorted regulatory, conventional CD4+ and CD8+ T cells were compared between CD3G-deficient patients and healthy controls. Peripheral blood mononuclear cells were isolated by Ficoll density separation. Within the immunoSEQ assay, multiplex PCR amplified rearranged TRB loci from genomic DNA. An Illumina HiSeq platform was used to sequence the TRB amplicons. Custom algorithms error-filtered the raw sequences and aligned them to reference gene sequences, after which the immunoSEQ online tools were used for analysis. Frequencies of productive and nonproductive TRB rearrangements were assessed among unique sequences as well as among total sequences. Group comparisons used t tests, Mann-Whitney tests or two-way ANOVA run in Prism software.

The sample was CD4+ T cells sorted from blood. Rearrangement joined TRBV4-1 to TRBJ2-1; a tentative D match to TRBD2 spans 6 bases. This sequence was found in a human donor in good health. The DNA sequence is given as TGCGCCAGCAGCCAACCGCGGGGATCCTACAATGAGCAGTTCTTC. The encoded protein is CASSQPRGSYNEQFF.